This T cell receptor (beta chain) was profiled in a study of metastatic and nonmetastatic thyroid tumors. The CDR3 consists of 15 residues. V trimming: 6 bases; J trimming: 4 bases; junction bases outside the gene matches: 9. The germline V gene has CDR1 MNHNS and CDR2 SASEGT. TCRdb reassembled clones from the PCR reads with MiXCR. The table has 25,000 to 30,000 clones, roughly 15% seen once; the top ten hold approximately 15%. This clone was counted many times. A much more abundant neighbour one base away suggests this may be a read error. This CDR3 fails to terminate in the conserved phenylalanine or tryptophan, so it likely reflects a read error. Before thyroid surgery, none of the patients had received any treatment.

Sequencing used blood. This receptor was taken from a male donor with papillary thyroid cancer or a benign thyroid nodule (not recorded which). Some clones in this sample may be carry-over from other donors' samples. This chain connects TRBV6-1 to TRBJ1-5, with 7 bases fitting TRBD1. The CDR3 is CASRKDREINQPQHS. CDR3 in DNA: TGTGCCAGCAGAAAAGACAGGGAAATAAATCAGCCCCAGCATTCT.